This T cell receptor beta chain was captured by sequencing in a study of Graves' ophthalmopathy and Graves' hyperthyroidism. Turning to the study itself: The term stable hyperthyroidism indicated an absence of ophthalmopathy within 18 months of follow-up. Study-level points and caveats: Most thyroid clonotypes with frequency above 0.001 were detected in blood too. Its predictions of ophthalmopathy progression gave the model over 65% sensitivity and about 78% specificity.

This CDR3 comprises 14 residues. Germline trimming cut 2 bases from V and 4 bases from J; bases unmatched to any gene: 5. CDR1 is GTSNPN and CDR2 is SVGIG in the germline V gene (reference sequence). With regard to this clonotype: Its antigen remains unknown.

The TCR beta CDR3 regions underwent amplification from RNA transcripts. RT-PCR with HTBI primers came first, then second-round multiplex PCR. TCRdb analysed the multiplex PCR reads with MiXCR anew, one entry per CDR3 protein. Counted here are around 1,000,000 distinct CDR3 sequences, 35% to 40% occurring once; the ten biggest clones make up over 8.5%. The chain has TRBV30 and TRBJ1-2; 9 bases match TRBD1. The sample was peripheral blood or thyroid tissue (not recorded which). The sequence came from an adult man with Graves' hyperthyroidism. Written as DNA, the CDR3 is TGTGCCTGGAGTCCGGACAGGGGTACCTATGGCTACACCTTC. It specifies CAWSPDRGTYGYTF.